The T cell receptor (beta chain) under discussion was sequenced for a study of vaccination effects on CD4 cells after COVID-19. Study-level information: Cultivation was performed at two million PBMC per well with 10 IU/ml IL-2 and around 10 ug/ml peptides added.

This table comes from immunoSEQ multiplex PCR, and its TCRdb copy is limited to in-frame clones, with some not included. The sample lists tens of thousands of clones, approximately 78% occurring once. On this clone: Its antigen is currently unknown.

Germline trimming cut 0 bases from V and 4 bases from J; bases unmatched to any gene: 9. This CDR3 contains 17 residues. Germline V CDR1 and CDR2: MGHRA, YSYEKL. Isolation of CD4+ T cells took place after approximately ten days of culture. From March to December 2020, the person had a SARS-CoV-2 infection that was confirmed by PCR. Half the medium was swapped for IL-2 medium on days 3 and 7. V gene TRBV4-1 combines with J gene TRBJ2-5, with 9 bases identical to TRBD2. Specimen: CD4+ T cells from PBMCs cultured without peptide, collected before COVID-19 vaccination. The source is a human donor who had a prior SARS-CoV-2 infection. The chain's CDR3 is CASSQDFSSGRRETQYF. The CDR3 DNA reads TGCGCCAGCAGCCAAGATTTTAGTAGCGGGAGACGAGAGACCCAGTACTTC.